The clone carrying this T cell receptor beta chain is a singleton in its sample. V dropped 3 bases and J dropped 5; count of bases not matched to a gene: 7. The CDR3 runs 15 residues. CDR1 SEHNR and CDR2 FQNEAQ come from the germline V gene (reference sequence). This sample is drawn from a study of shared T cell receptors in the human thymus. Repertoires were generated with immunoSEQ multiplex PCR, while TCRdb's copy carries only in-frame clones and drops some. This sample has 600,000 to 900,000 clones, with approximately 85% found just once. A further study also used this sample, focusing on human thymus T cells. That source reports: Thymic repertoires overlap heavily among unrelated individuals, related research has reported.

This chain links TRBV7-9 with TRBJ1-2; 9 nucleotides match TRBD1. The source of this sequence is a girl under three years old with a congenital heart defect. Sequencing was done on a sample of thymocytes. The CDR3: CASSLGQGGLYGYTF. Written as DNA, the CDR3 is TGTGCCAGCAGCTTGGGACAGGGTGGTCTATATGGCTACACCTTC.